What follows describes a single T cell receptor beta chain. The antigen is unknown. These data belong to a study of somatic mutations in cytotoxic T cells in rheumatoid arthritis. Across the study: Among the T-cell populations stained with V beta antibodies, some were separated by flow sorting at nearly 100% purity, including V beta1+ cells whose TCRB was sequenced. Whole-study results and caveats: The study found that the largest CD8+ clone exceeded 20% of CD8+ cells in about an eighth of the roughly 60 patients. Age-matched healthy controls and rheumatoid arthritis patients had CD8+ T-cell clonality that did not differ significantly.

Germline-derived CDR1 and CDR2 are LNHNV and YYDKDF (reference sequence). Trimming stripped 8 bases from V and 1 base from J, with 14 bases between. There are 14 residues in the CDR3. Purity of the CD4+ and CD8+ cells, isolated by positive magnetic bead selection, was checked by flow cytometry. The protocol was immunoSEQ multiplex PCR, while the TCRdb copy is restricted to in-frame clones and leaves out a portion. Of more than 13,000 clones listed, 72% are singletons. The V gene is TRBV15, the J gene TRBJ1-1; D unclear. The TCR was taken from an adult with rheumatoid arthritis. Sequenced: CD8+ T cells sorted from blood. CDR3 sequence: CATSNLWGNTEAFF. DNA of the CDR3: TGTGCCACCTCCAACCTTTGGGGGAACACTGAAGCTTTCTTT.